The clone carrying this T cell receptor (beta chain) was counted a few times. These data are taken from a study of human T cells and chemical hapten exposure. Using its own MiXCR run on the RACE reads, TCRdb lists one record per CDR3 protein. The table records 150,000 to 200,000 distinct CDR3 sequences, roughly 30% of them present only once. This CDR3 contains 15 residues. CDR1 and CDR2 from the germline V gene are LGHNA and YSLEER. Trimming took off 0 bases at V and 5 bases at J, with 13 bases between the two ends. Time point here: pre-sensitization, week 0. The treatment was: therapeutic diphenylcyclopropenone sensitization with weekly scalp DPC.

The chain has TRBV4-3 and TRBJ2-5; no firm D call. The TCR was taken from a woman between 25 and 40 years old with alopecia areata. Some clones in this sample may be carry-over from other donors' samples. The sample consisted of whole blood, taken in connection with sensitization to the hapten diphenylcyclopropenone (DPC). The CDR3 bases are TGCGCCAGCAGCCAAGATGTCAGTCCCGGGGAGACCCAGTACTTC. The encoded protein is CASSQDVSPGETQYF.